The 23 T cell receptor beta chains below were found in one sample sequenced in a study of control samples from healthy donors and cancer patients (dated by TCRdb to 2019 to 2021). Library creation used the immunoSEQ multiplex PCR assay. The source is immuneACCESS, and TCRdb retained only in-frame sequences with V and J called. Part of the clones is not carried over; for the studies checked, unresolved V genes explain less than half of this, and the remainder is unexplained. The sample has approximately 180,000 clones on record, 75% to 95% of them singletons. Around 2.2% of the sample is held by the ten biggest clonotypes. The sample taken for sequencing was blood. The receptors come from a woman in her thirties or forties in good health.

The chain uses TRBV19 and TRBJ2-1, with D maybe TRBD2 (6 bases). V was trimmed by 4 bases and J by 8 bases, leaving 18 bases between them. The germline V gene encodes CDR1 LNHDA and CDR2 SQIVND (reference sequence). This CDR3 is 15 amino acids long. In nucleotides, the CDR3 is TGTGCCAGTAGTACTAGCGCGGCAGTTCAGGATGAGCAGTTCTTC. As protein: CASSTSAAVQDEQFF.

V gene TRBV3-1 (or the pseudogene TRBV3-2) combines with J gene TRBJ2-1; D remains ambiguous. From germline, CDR1 is LGHDT and CDR2 YNNKEL (reference sequence). The CDR3 sequence is 15 residues long. Between the trimmed V and J ends, which lost 0 bases and 0 bases, there was a span of 6 bases. CDR3 sequence reads: CASSQDRSSYNEQFF. CDR3 DNA: TGTGCCAGCAGCCAAGACCGGAGCTCCTACAATGAGCAGTTCTTC.

The V gene is TRBV27, the J gene TRBJ2-3, with D tentatively TRBD2 (6 bases). This CDR3 comprises 16 residues. CDR1 MNHEY and CDR2 SMNVEV come from the germline V gene (reference sequence). The V and J ends lost 2 bases and 5 bases respectively, with 17 bases between them. CDR3 bases: TGTGCCAGCAGTTTAGGACTACCGAACGGCAAAGATACGCAGTATTTT. Encoded protein: CASSLGLPNGKDTQYF.

The chain has TRBV7-8 and TRBJ1-1, with D possibly being TRBD1 (5 bases). CDR1 and CDR2 from the germline V gene are SGHVS and FQNEAQ. This CDR3 has 16 amino acids. V was pared by 4 bases and J by 1 base, with 16 bases between. This CDR3 reads CASSSDPPGANTEAFF. DNA of the CDR3: TGTGCCAGCAGCTCGGACCCCCCTGGGGCGAACACTGAAGCTTTCTTT. Using reference TRBV7-8 and TRBJ1-1 for the parts outside the CDR3, the full variable domain is GAGVSQSPRYKVAKRGQDVALRCDPISGHVSLFWYQQALGQGPEFLTYFQNEAQLDKSGLPSDRFFAERPEGSVSTLKIQRTQQEDSAVYLCASSSDPPGANTEAFFGQGTRLTVV.

V is TRBV20-1 and J is TRBJ2-5; D is undetermined. Per the germline V gene, CDR1 is DFQATT and CDR2 is SNEGSKA (reference sequence). The V end was cut by 3 bases, the J end by 1 base, with 9 bases between. The CDR3 spans 13 residues. The CDR3 protein is CSASRTVQETQYF. CDR3 nucleotide sequence: TGCAGTGCTAGTAGGACGGTCCAAGAGACCCAGTACTTC.

The chain carries TRBV7-3 and TRBJ2-1; TRBD2 matches 12 bases. From germline, CDR1 is SGHTA and CDR2 FQGTGA. Trimming cost V 0 bases and J 8 bases; bases outside gene matches: 5. This CDR3 spans 16 amino acids. For the CDR3, the DNA is TGTGCCAGCAGCTTAACGACTAGCGGGGGAGGCCATGAGCAGTTCTTC. Translating it yields CASSLTTSGGGHEQFF.

The chain joins TRBV2 to TRBJ1-3; 7 nucleotides match TRBD1. The CDR3 contains 15 residues. With V trimmed by 5 bases and J by 0 bases, 4 bases remained unmatched. CDR1 SNHLY and CDR2 FYNNEI come from the germline V gene. The chain's CDR3 is CASSPTGSSGNTIYF. The CDR3 nucleotides are TGTGCCAGCAGTCCGACAGGGAGCTCTGGAAACACCATATATTTT. Full variable domain (remainder filled in from reference TRBV2 and TRBJ1-3): EPEVTQTPSHQVTQMGQEVILRCVPISNHLYFYWYRQILGQKVEFLVSFYNNEISEKSEIFDDQFSVERPDGSNFTLKIRSTKLEDSAMYFCASSPTGSSGNTIYFGEGSWLTVV.

The V and J genes are TRBV27 and TRBJ2-3; TRBD2 aligns across 8 bases. J was trimmed by 2 bases and V by 2 bases; bases with no gene match: 9. The CDR3 spans 17 residues. The V gene's germline CDR1 is MNHEY and CDR2 SMNVEV (reference sequence). CDR3 nucleotides: TGTGCCAGCAGTTTACAGACTAGCGTAGGTGCCACAGATACGCAGTATTTT. Amino acids: CASSLQTSVGATDTQYF.

In its sample, this clone was seen once. The rearrangement links TRBV5-8 to TRBJ2-4; D possibly matches TRBD1 or TRBD2 (5 bases each). V was clipped by 0 bases and J by 8 bases, with 18 bases between them. The CDR3 is made up of 16 amino acids. The germline V gene has CDR1 SGHTS and CDR2 YDEGEE. CDR3 amino acids: CASSLATGPLGYIQYF. DNA for the CDR3: TGTGCCAGCAGCTTGGCCACGGGGCCGCTTGGTTACATTCAGTACTTC.

The chain links TRBV19 to TRBJ1-5; D gene unclear. There are 15 residues in the CDR3. V was clipped by 10 bases and J by 5 bases, with 21 bases between them. Germline V gives CDR1 LNHDA, CDR2 SQIVND (reference sequence). Written as DNA, the CDR3 is TGTGCCAATCAGAAGGCGGCTATCATATATCAGCCCCAGCATTTT. Protein product: CANQKAAIIYQPQHF. The full variable domain, completed using reference TRBV19 and TRBJ1-5, is DGGITQSPKYLFRKEGQNVTLSCEQNLNHDAMYWYRQDPGQGLRLIYYSQIVNDFQKGDIAEGYSVSREKKESFPLTVTSAQKNPTAFYLCANQKAAIIYQPQHFGDGTRLSIL.

The chain couples TRBV7-7 to TRBJ2-2, with 7 bases that match TRBD1. Looked up from germline, CDR1 is SSHAT and CDR2 is FNYEAQ (reference sequence). V shed 4 bases and J 1 base; nucleotides not matched to a gene: 15. This CDR3 comprises 19 residues. The CDR3 reads CASSSDPYSTGRNTGELFF. CDR3 DNA sequence: TGTGCCAGCAGCTCCGACCCATATTCGACAGGGAGGAACACCGGGGAGCTGTTTTTT.

This chain connects TRBV28 to TRBJ2-1; 10 nucleotides line up with TRBD2. CDR3 length: 15 residues. V lost 4 bases and J lost 1; bases outside the gene matches: 1. CDR1 MDHEN and CDR2 SYDVKM come from the germline V gene. The CDR3 protein is CASSWTSGSYNEQFF. The CDR3 DNA reads TGTGCCAGCAGTTGGACTAGCGGATCCTACAATGAGCAGTTCTTC.

The chain combines TRBV5-1 with TRBJ2-1; D possibly corresponds to TRBD2 (7 bases). Deletions cut 2 bases from V and 8 bases from J, with 11 bases between. Germline CDR1 and CDR2: SGHRS and YFSETQ. The CDR3 spans 13 residues. CDR3 bases: TGCGCCAGCAGCTTCGGGGGGCGAGATGAGCAGTTCTTC. Its protein product is CASSFGGRDEQFF.

This chain joins TRBV5-1 and TRBJ1-5, with TRBD1 identical over 10 bases. The CDR3 runs 15 residues. With V trimmed by 1 base and J by 6 bases, 4 bases remained unmatched. Germline CDR1 reads SGHRS; CDR2 reads YFSETQ. CDR3 coding DNA: TGCGCCAGCAGCTTGACTGGACAGGGGGGTCAGCCCCAGCATTTT. Translating gives CASSLTGQGGQPQHF.

This sequence joins TRBV18 and TRBJ1-5, with TRBD1 as a possible D gene (6 bases). Germline values: CDR1 KGHSH, CDR2 LQKENI. V was shortened by 5 bases and J by 8 bases, with 16 bases between the two germline ends. CDR3 length equals 14 residues. CDR3 protein: CASSLPGTMEPQHF. The DNA of the CDR3 is TGTGCCAGCTCATTACCAGGGACAATGGAGCCCCAGCATTTT.

V and J are TRBV6-5 and TRBJ1-2, with 8 bases lining up with TRBD1. This CDR3 has 15 amino acids. Looked up from germline, CDR1 is MNHEY and CDR2 is SVGAGI. The V and J ends lost 10 bases and 3 bases, in that order; junction bases with no gene match: 13. CDR3 bases: TGTGCCACCAGACCAATAACGACAGGGGACTATGGCTACACCTTC. Protein product: CATRPITTGDYGYTF.

This chain uses TRBV19 with TRBJ1-5; tentative D call: TRBD1 (5 bases). V shed 5 bases and J shed 7 bases, with 21 bases lying between them. Germline CDR1 reads LNHDA; CDR2 reads SQIVND (reference sequence). The CDR3 spans 16 residues. The CDR3 here is CASSRAGTGVTQPQHF. In DNA, the CDR3 is TGTGCCAGTAGTCGGGCCGGGACGGGGGTCACCCAGCCCCAGCATTTT. Complete variable domain (other parts from reference TRBV19 and TRBJ1-5): DGGITQSPKYLFRKEGQNVTLSCEQNLNHDAMYWYRQDPGQGLRLIYYSQIVNDFQKGDIAEGYSVSREKKESFPLTVTSAQKNPTAFYLCASSRAGTGVTQPQHFGDGTRLSIL.

This clone showed up just once. The chain couples TRBV5-8 to TRBJ1-4, with TRBD1 identical over 7 bases. Germline CDR1 SGHTS, CDR2 YDEGEE. Trimming cost V 3 bases and J 2 bases; bases outside gene matches: 4. The CDR3 is 15 amino acids. The CDR3 loop reads CASSSGTVTNEKLFF. The CDR3 DNA reads TGTGCCAGCAGCTCGGGGACAGTTACTAATGAAAAACTGTTTTTT.

The chain has TRBV4-2 and TRBJ2-3; the D gene is possibly TRBD1 (6 bases). CDR1 LGHNA and CDR2 YNFKEQ come from the germline V gene. V lost 3 bases and J 1 base, leaving 14 bases between the germline ends. The CDR3 has 16 amino acids. CDR3 in amino acids: CASSQTPGDGTDTQYF. The CDR3 coding sequence is TGTGCCAGCAGCCAGACACCAGGGGACGGCACAGATACGCAGTATTTT.

The gene calls are TRBV7-8 and TRBJ2-1; perhaps TRBD2 as D (7 bases). Germline assignment: CDR1 SGHVS and CDR2 FQNEAQ. This CDR3 spans 15 amino acids. V lost 3 bases, J lost 3 bases, and 12 bases lay in between. The CDR3 sequence: CASSLAGAVYNEQFF. The CDR3 DNA reads TGTGCCAGCAGCTTGGCGGGGGCCGTCTACAATGAGCAGTTCTTC.

This clone has only one observation. This rearrangement joins TRBV5-4 to TRBJ2-5, with TRBD2 matching over 7 bases. V was pared by 5 bases and J by 7 bases, with 11 bases of the junction left unmatched. In germline, CDR1 is SGHNT, CDR2 YYREEE (reference sequence). The CDR3 contains 14 residues. DNA of the CDR3: TGTGCCAGCAGACAAGGGGAGGGCTGGGCGACCCAGTACTTC. Translation: CASRQGEGWATQYF.

The chain combines TRBV7-2 with TRBJ2-1; D gene uncertain. The CDR3 runs 14 residues. V was pared by 5 bases and J by 8 bases, with 16 bases between. Germline V CDR1 and CDR2: SGHTA, FQGNSA. The CDR3 is CASSLSPDVDEQFF. Written as DNA, the CDR3 is TGTGCCAGCAGCCTCTCTCCGGACGTTGATGAGCAGTTCTTC.

This clone was counted between two and nine times. The genes are TRBV19 and TRBJ2-2, with D perhaps assigned TRBD1 or TRBD2 (6 bases each). Trimming removed 7 bases from V and 8 bases from J, with 14 bases in between. Germline V gives CDR1 LNHDA, CDR2 SQIVND (reference sequence). This CDR3 comprises 13 residues. The chain's CDR3 is CASMRRGAGELFF. DNA for the CDR3: TGTGCCAGTATGAGGAGGGGGGCTGGGGAGCTGTTTTTT.